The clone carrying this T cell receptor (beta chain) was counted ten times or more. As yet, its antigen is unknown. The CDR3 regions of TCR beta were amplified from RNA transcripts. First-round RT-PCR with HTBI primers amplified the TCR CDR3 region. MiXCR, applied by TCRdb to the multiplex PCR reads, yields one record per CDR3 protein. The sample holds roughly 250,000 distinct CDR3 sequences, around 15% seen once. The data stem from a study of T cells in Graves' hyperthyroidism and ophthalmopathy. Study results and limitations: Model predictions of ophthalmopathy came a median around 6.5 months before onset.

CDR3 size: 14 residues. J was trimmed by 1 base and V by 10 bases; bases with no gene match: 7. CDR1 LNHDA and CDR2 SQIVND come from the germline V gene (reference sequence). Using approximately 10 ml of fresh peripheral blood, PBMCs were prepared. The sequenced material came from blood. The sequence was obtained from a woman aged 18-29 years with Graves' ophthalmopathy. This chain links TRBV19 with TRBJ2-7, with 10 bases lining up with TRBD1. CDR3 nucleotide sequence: TGTGCCACAGACGAGGGACAGGGGTCCTACGAGCAGTACTTC. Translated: CATDEGQGSYEQYF.